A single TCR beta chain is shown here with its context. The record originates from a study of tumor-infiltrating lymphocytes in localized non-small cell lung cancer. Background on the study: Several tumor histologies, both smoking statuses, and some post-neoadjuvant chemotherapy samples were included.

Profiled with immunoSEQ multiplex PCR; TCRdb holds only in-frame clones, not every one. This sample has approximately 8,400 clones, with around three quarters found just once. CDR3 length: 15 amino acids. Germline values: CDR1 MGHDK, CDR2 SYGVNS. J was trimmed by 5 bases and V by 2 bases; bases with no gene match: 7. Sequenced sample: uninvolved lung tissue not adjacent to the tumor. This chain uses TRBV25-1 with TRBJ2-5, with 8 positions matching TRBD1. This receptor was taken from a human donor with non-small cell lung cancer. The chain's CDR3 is CASSEDRTGWETQYF. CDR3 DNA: TGTGCCAGCAGTGAAGACCGGACAGGGTGGGAGACCCAGTACTTC. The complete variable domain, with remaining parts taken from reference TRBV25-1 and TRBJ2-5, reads EADIYQTPRYLVIGTGKKITLECSQTMGHDKMYWYQQDPGMELHLIHYSYGVNSTEKGDLSSESTVSRIRTEHFPLTLESARPSHTSQYLCASSEDRTGWETQYFGPGTRLLVL.